Sequencing of this T cell receptor beta chain was carried out in a study of blood T cell repertoires in COVID-19. For the study at large: Researchers got acute and convalescent COVID-19 samples from the United States, Italy and Spain.

As handled by the study authors: Reference gene primers were amplified, and this amplification served to estimate nucleated cell counts. Produced via immunoSEQ multiplex PCR; TCRdb's table is partial and in-frame only. V, J and clone size are those of that table, while D and trimming were read from the DNA. The table shows approximately 190,000 clones, with approximately 80% occurring only once. The CDR3 loop spans 14 amino acids. V was trimmed by 5 bases and J by 3 bases, leaving 14 bases between them. Germline assignment: CDR1 SGHRS and CDR2 YFSETQ. V gene TRBV5-1 combines with J gene TRBJ1-2, with D possibly TRBD1 on 6 matching bases. The sequenced sample was peripheral blood. The TCR originated in a man aged 55-75 years with acute or convalescent COVID-19. In nucleotides, the CDR3 is TGCGCCAGCAGTCGCGGACGGACAGACTATGGCTACACCTTC. This translates into CASSRGRTDYGYTF.